This T cell receptor (beta chain) was obtained from a study of regulatory T cells in long-lasting Graves disease. Study-wide results and caveats: Persistent disease was associated with favored TRBV28 usage and with favored use of TRBJ1-2 and TRBJ2-5. Peripheral blood, not thyroid tissue, was the sole material studied.

The V end was cut by 4 bases, the J end by 4 bases, with 11 bases between. The CDR3 is 14 residues long. Germline V gene sequence: CDR1 LNHDA, CDR2 SQIVND (reference sequence). Assembly of TCR beta libraries relied on iRepertoire HTBI primers together with Arm-PCR of CDR3 regions. TCRdb redid the calling of the multiplex PCR reads with MiXCR, one entry per CDR3 protein. The table has 400,000 to 550,000 distinct CDR3 sequences, about 15% seen once; the top ten hold approximately 15%. In this sample, this clonotype turned up a few times. Its target is not known. Indicated time point: newly diagnosed GD, antithyroid drugs for less than 3 months. PBMCs provided the RNA from which the TCR library was made. This sample also appeared in a second study, on T cells in Graves' hyperthyroidism and ophthalmopathy. That paper states: Initially, a first-round RT-PCR of the TCR CDR3 employed the HTBI primer set.

This clonotype was sampled from a young woman with Graves disease. The rearrangement links TRBV19 to TRBJ1-5; possible D gene TRBD1, 6 bases. The sample in question was peripheral blood mononuclear cells (PBMCs), obtained at new diagnosis, from a patient treated with antithyroid drugs. The CDR3 loop reads CASSTPQGNQPQHF. In DNA form, the CDR3 reads TGTGCCAGTAGTACCCCGCAGGGGAATCAGCCCCAGCATTTT.